This is a list of T cell receptor beta chains from one sample in a study of spatial heterogeneity in lung cancer. In TCRdb, the 5' RACE reads were re-called with MiXCR into one record per CDR3 protein. Of about 20,000 distinct CDR3 sequences in the sample, 19% were seen once. The starting material was PBMCs, obtained at surgery. Receptors originate from a male donor with early-stage non-small cell lung cancer. Each CDR3 is given without its conserved first and last residue. The D gene is left open where the match is weak.

TRBV9	TRBJ2-3	TRBD2	ASSAAASGGPTTDTQY
TRBV2	TRBJ2-2	NA	ASIHTAGELF
TRBV18	TRBJ2-5	NA	ASSPNREETQY
TRBV20-1	TRBJ2-2	TRBD2	SAIREATGELF
TRBV12-3/TRBV12-4	TRBJ2-4	NA	ASAEGLAKNIQY
TRBV7-9	TRBJ2-7	TRBD1	ASSSTRTGVPYEQY
TRBV13	TRBJ2-7	NA	ASSLTRGSYEQY
TRBV21-1	TRBJ2-6	NA	ASSKDSGGEDGANVLT
TRBV19	TRBJ2-7	TRBD2	ASSHPLGTSGSYEQY
TRBV2	TRBJ2-3	NA	ASSEASLGPDTQY
TRBV6-2/TRBV6-3	TRBJ2-1	NA	ASSPGRTDRLVSYNEQF
TRBV5-1	TRBJ1-1	NA	ASSVDSEAF
TRBV5-1	TRBJ1-4	NA	ASSFGGYNEKLF
TRBV28	TRBJ2-7	TRBD1	ASSSGTGAYEQY
TRBV6-2/TRBV6-3	TRBJ2-7	TRBD2	ASSIDSGGISYEQY
TRBV7-2	TRBJ1-1	NA	ASSLVTFSEAF
TRBV12-3/TRBV12-4	TRBJ1-1	NA	ASSWGTVNTEAF
TRBV4-1	TRBJ2-1	TRBD2	ASSQASSGGADEQF
TRBV29-1	TRBJ1-1	NA	SVSRGRSEAF
TRBV6-2/TRBV6-3	TRBJ1-1	TRBD1	ASSYLPTGTITEAF
TRBV19	TRBJ2-7	TRBD1	ASSTDRGPYEQY
TRBV19	TRBJ1-1	NA	ASSMGIKLEAF
TRBV7-8	TRBJ2-7	NA	ASSLESEGAYEQY
TRBV6-1	TRBJ2-7	NA	ASRGHFYEQY
TRBV20-1	TRBJ2-1	NA	SANPLRGRGAVNEQF
TRBV20-1	TRBJ1-1	NA	SARADSIMNTEAF
TRBV30	TRBJ1-5	NA	AWRGRERINQPQH
TRBV11-1	TRBJ1-6	TRBD1	ASSYDRGYDSPLH
TRBV7-3	TRBJ2-7	TRBD2	ASSFSGVSYEQY
TRBV12-3/TRBV12-4	TRBJ2-1	NA	ASSLATLYNEQF
TRBV12-3/TRBV12-4	TRBJ1-6	NA	ASSLTGIGSPLH
TRBV7-9	TRBJ1-6	NA	ASSAEVGNSPLH
TRBV7-9	TRBJ1-3	NA	ASSLAGGLGNTIY
TRBV9	TRBJ1-3	NA	ASSVGRSGNTIY
TRBV20-1	TRBJ2-4	TRBD2	SAKNLAGGLAKNIQY
TRBV7-3	TRBJ2-1	TRBD2	ASSYPGTSEQF
TRBV7-3	TRBJ2-5	TRBD1	ASSDGQGGETQY
TRBV5-1	TRBJ2-7	NA	ASSLGGLQSGYEQY
TRBV6-5	TRBJ1-2	NA	ASSQITGYGYT
TRBV7-9	TRBJ2-3	TRBD1	ASSLPGQGGDTQY
TRBV7-9	TRBJ1-4	TRBD1	ASSAGTGYEKLF
TRBV30	TRBJ1-4	NA	AWKGRPEKLF
TRBV7-9	TRBJ1-1	TRBD1	ASSPATGRTEAF
TRBV7-3	TRBJ2-1	TRBD2	ASSLTASGGSYNEQF
TRBV15	TRBJ2-3	TRBD2	ATSRDAPYAVGRAQY
TRBV12-3/TRBV12-4	TRBJ1-3	NA	ASSLGEGPI
TRBV11-2	TRBJ1-2	NA	ASSFGDRSYGYT
TRBV2	TRBJ2-7	TRBD2	ASQTSKKGPYEQY
TRBV20-1	TRBJ1-6	TRBD1	SAPDRGHSYNSPPH
TRBV27	TRBJ2-7	NA	ASSYAPGFNEQY
TRBV6-5	TRBJ2-1	NA	ASSLVARSYNEQF
TRBV11-2	TRBJ2-7	TRBD1	ASSPHRTGSYEQY